This paragraph reports one T cell receptor beta chain. Its target is not known. This sample stems from a study of cytomegalovirus exposure and HLA in healthy donors. The PCR ran on 60 Vbeta and 13 Jbeta primers. Produced via immunoSEQ multiplex PCR; TCRdb's table is partial and in-frame only. The sample records some 150,000 clones, roughly 80% being singletons. Study results and caveats: Reportedly, a later analysis found an Asian-associated ancestry cluster had fewer N-insertions than the approximately 600-donor mean. The authors enumerated over 150 TCR beta chains as linked to cytomegalovirus.

The CDR3 totals 14 residues. Germline-derived CDR1 and CDR2 are SGHNT and YYREEE (reference sequence). With 4 bases clipped from V and 6 bases from J, the junction kept 5 bases outside the gene matches. This rearrangement joins TRBV5-4 to TRBJ1-4; 8 nucleotides match TRBD1. Sequencing input: PBMCs. The receptor's source is a man aged 25-45 years in good health and CMV-seropositive. The CDR3 loop reads CASSQLTGDEKLFF. In DNA, the CDR3 is TGTGCCAGCAGCCAGTTGACAGGGGATGAAAAACTGTTTTTT.